The rows below give T cell receptor beta chains drawn from one sample of a study of post-analysis software for immune sequencing data. TCRdb called the PCR reads again in MiXCR, with one record for every CDR3 protein. The sample yields about half a million distinct CDR3 sequences, around 31% seen once. Sequenced material: blood. The receptors were gathered from a girl under 18 with multiple sclerosis. Each CDR3 is given with its conserved first and last residue. A D gene is named only where the DNA matches it firmly. A clone size is listed for some rows: how often the clone was seen (once, few, many), or a class if it is expanded.

j_call | v_call | d_call | clone_size | cdr3_aa | cdr3_nt
TRBJ2-3 | TRBV9 | - | - | CASSPGGGYRYF | TGTGCCAGCAGCCCCGGTGGAGGGTACCGGTATTTT
TRBJ2-1 | TRBV2 | - | few | CASSSTNNEQFF | TGTGCCAGCTCATCGACGAACAATGAGCAGTTCTTC
TRBJ1-5 | TRBV11-2 | TRBD1 | few | CASSGGQLNQPQHF | TGTGCCAGCAGCGGGGGACAGCTTAATCAGCCCCAGCATTTT
TRBJ1-1 | TRBV7-2 | - | - | CASSLEIGRGTEAFF | TGTGCCAGCAGCTTAGAGATTGGGCGGGGCACTGAAGCTTTCTTT
TRBJ2-5 | TRBV7-3 | TRBD1 | many | CASSRTGSETQYF | TGTGCCAGCAGCCGGACAGGGTCAGAGACCCAGTACTTC
TRBJ2-7 | TRBV7-9 | - | - | CASSPPHPYYEQYF | TGTGCCAGCAGCCCACCACATCCGTACTACGAGCAGTACTTC
TRBJ2-5 | TRBV5-1 | TRBD2 | few | CASSPGTSGDVETQYF | TGCGCCAGCAGCCCCGGGACTAGCGGGGATGTGGAGACCCAGTACTTC
TRBJ1-4 | TRBV7-9 | TRBD1 | - | CASSLTGANEKLFF | TGTGCCAGCAGCTTGACAGGGGCTAATGAAAAACTGTTTTTT
TRBJ2-7 | TRBV4-2 | - | many | CASSQDRGKGEQYF | TGTGCCAGCAGCCAAGATAGGGGAAAGGGCGAGCAGTACTTC
TRBJ2-3 | TRBV6-5 | - | - | CASINQDTQYF | TGTGCCAGCATCAATCAGGATACGCAGTATTTT
TRBJ2-5 | TRBV2 | - | few | CASSVTRGYQETQYF | TGTGCCAGCAGTGTCACTAGGGGGTACCAAGAGACCCAGTACTTC
TRBJ1-1 | TRBV15 | - | - | CATSLQLKNTEAFF | TGTGCCACCAGCCTCCAGTTGAAGAACACTGAAGCTTTCTTT
TRBJ1-2 | TRBV20-1 | - | few | CSANWEGNYGYTF | TGCAGTGCTAATTGGGAGGGAAACTATGGCTACACCTTC
TRBJ2-1 | TRBV20-1 | - | - | CSARDILARNEQFF | TGCAGTGCTAGAGATATACTAGCTAGGAATGAGCAGTTCTTC
TRBJ1-2 | TRBV20-1 | - | few | CSARPSSASGNNYGYTF | TGCAGTGCTAGACCCTCCTCTGCCTCAGGAAATAACTATGGCTACACCTTC
TRBJ1-2 | TRBV12-3/TRBV12-4 | - | - | CASSTGANYGYTF | TGTGCCAGCTCCACAGGAGCTAACTATGGCTACACCTTC
TRBJ1-6 | TRBV5-5 | - | many | CASSLVQSSYNSPLHF | TGTGCCAGCAGCTTGGTACAGAGCTCCTATAATTCACCCCTCCACTTT
TRBJ2-7 | TRBV12-3/TRBV12-4 | TRBD2 | - | CASSTSGRGYEQYF | TGTGCCAGCAGTACTAGCGGGAGGGGGTACGAGCAGTACTTC
TRBJ1-1 | TRBV6-6 | - | few | CASSYAYNTEAFF | TGTGCCAGCAGTTACGCTTATAACACTGAAGCTTTCTTT
TRBJ2-3 | TRBV4-1 | TRBD2 | few | CASSLGTSRDTQYF | TGCGCCAGCAGCCTAGGGACTAGCAGAGATACGCAGTATTTT
TRBJ2-3 | TRBV5-1 | TRBD1 | - | CASSLTGAPDTQYF | TGCGCCAGCAGCTTGACAGGGGCCCCAGATACGCAGTATTTT
TRBJ2-3 | TRBV24-1 | TRBD2 | - | CATSDPRSGGFTDTQYF | TGTGCCACCAGTGATCCTCGCAGCGGGGGATTCACAGATACGCAGTATTTT
TRBJ2-1 | TRBV7-8 | - | - | CASSLQTDSQETQFF | TGTGCCAGCAGCTTACAAACGGACAGTCAAGAGACCCAGTTCTTC
TRBJ2-5 | TRBV5-1 | TRBD2 | - | CASSFEGGGAGETQYF | TGCGCCAGCAGCTTTGAGGGCGGGGGGGCCGGAGAGACCCAGTACTTC
TRBJ1-1 | TRBV12-3/TRBV12-4 | - | - | CASSLGQFEAFF | TGTGCCAGCAGTTTAGGACAATTTGAAGCTTTCTTT
TRBJ2-3 | TRBV13 | TRBD1 | - | CASSSRSGTGGLTDTQYF | TGTGCCAGCAGCTCTCGGTCCGGGACAGGGGGCCTCACAGATACGCAGTATTTT
TRBJ2-5 | TRBV9 | - | few | CASSAEVAATGRETQYF | TGTGCCAGCAGCGCAGAGGTGGCCGCGACCGGTCGAGAGACCCAGTACTTC
TRBJ2-1 | TRBV7-9 | - | once | CASSLLGRDNEQFF | TGTGCCAGCAGCCTGCTGGGGAGAGACAATGAGCAGTTCTTC
TRBJ2-7 | TRBV28 | TRBD1 | - | CASSASGTGVYEQYF | TGTGCCAGCAGTGCCTCCGGGACAGGGGTGTACGAGCAGTACTTC
TRBJ2-5 | TRBV28 | - | - | CASTLVGVEETQYF | TGTGCCAGCACACTGGTGGGGGTTGAAGAGACCCAGTACTTC